This paragraph reports one T cell receptor beta chain. The antigen is unknown. This sample stems from a study of brain T cells in children with intractable seizures. Regarding the study as a whole: Absence of clones before surgery may stem from lower sequencing depth. HCMV serostatus was not known, and viral specificity came from CDR3 similarity only.

The CDR3 covers 15 residues. V was pared by 5 bases and J by 2 bases, with 12 bases between. Germline V gene lookup returns CDR1 LNHNV and CDR2 YYDKDF (reference sequence). Data came from immunoSEQ multiplex PCR; TCRdb stores just in-frame clones and leaves some out. This repertoire shows under 150,000 clones, around 94% found once; its top ten account for about 4%. Sequencing was limited to surgery cases with top T cell transcript signatures in brain tissue. Before surgery, patients took at least one anti-epileptic drug. The rearrangement joins TRBV15 to TRBJ2-2; D is undetermined. The sequence came from a boy younger than two with hemimegalencephaly and intractable seizures. The source was peripheral blood, collected at surgery. CDR3 DNA sequence: TGTGCCACCAGCTCGCGACTCTCAAACACCGGGGAGCTGTTTTTT. The encoded protein is CATSSRLSNTGELFF.